The source of this TCR beta chain is a study of control samples from healthy donors and cancer patients. Repertoires were generated with immunoSEQ multiplex PCR, while TCRdb's copy carries only in-frame clones and drops some. The table lists approximately 70,000 clones, over 75% of them singletons. With 8 bases clipped from V and 8 bases from J, the junction kept 14 bases outside the gene matches. Per germline, CDR1 LNHDA and CDR2 SQIVND (reference sequence). This CDR3 has 14 residues. Sequencing was done on a sample of blood. The TCR originated in a woman aged 50 to 60 in good health. The chain carries TRBV19 and TRBJ1-2; 7 nucleotides align to TRBD1. The CDR3 sequence: CASGGDRDIRGYTF. As DNA, the CDR3 is TGTGCCAGTGGGGGAGACAGGGATATACGAGGCTACACCTTC.